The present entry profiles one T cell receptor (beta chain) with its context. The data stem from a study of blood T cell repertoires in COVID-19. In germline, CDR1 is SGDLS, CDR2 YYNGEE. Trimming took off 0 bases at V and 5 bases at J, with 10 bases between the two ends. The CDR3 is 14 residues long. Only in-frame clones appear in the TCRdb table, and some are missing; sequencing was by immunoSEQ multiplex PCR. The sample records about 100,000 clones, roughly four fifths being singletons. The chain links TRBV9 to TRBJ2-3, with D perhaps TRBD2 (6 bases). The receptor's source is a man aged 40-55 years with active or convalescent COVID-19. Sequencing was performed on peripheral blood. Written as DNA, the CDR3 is TGTGCCAGCAGCGTAGCACTAGCTAGAGATACGCAGTATTTT. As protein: CASSVALARDTQYF.